One and the same sample provided the 10 T cell receptor beta chains below, sequenced in a study of T cell clonality in common variable immunodeficiency. Sequencing was performed with immunoSEQ multiplex PCR; in TCRdb, only in-frame clones are kept and a portion is missing. Found here are about 60,000 clones, no singletons; the ten largest cover more than 1.5%. Sequencing was done on a sample of peripheral blood mononuclear cells. The receptors derive from a person aged 18 to 70 in good health.

There are many counts of this clone. The CDR3 end lies 3 residues beyond the end of the read and is filled in from the germline J gene. The chain combines TRBV15 with TRBJ2-7; TRBD1 might be the D (6 bases). Per germline, CDR1 LNHNV and CDR2 YYDKDF (reference sequence). The CDR3 has 15 amino acids. The ends were cut back, 0 bases at V and 4 bases at J, with 13 bases in the middle. The part of the CDR3 DNA that was read is TGTGCCACCAGCAGAGATAGGCAGGGGCCGTACGAG. It yields the protein CATSRDRQGPYE. The entire CDR3 is CATSRDRQGPYEQYF.

This clone was seen many times. The read terminates 3 residues ahead of where the CDR3 ends, so the germline J gene completes it. The gene calls are TRBV6-1 and TRBJ2-7; 9 nucleotides match TRBD1. The ends lost 4 bases at V and 6 bases at J; junction bases unmatched: 4. The CDR3 is 13 residues long. Looked up from germline, CDR1 is MNHNS and CDR2 is SASEGT. The CDR3 DNA, read in part, is TGTGCCAGCAGTGCCACAGGGGGCGGCGAG. Protein sequence: CASSATGGGE. The whole CDR3 region reads CASSATGGGEQYF.

This clone was found many times. Read sequence stops 3 residues before the CDR3 end, and the germline J gene provides the missing end. The chain recombines TRBV9 with TRBJ2-7; a possible D gene is TRBD2 (6 bases). Deletions cut 4 bases from V and 1 base from J, with 15 bases between. Germline V gene sequence: CDR1 SGDLS, CDR2 YYNGEE. This CDR3 region has 15 residues. The CDR3 loop is CASSHDSSVSYEQYF. The CDR3 bases that were read are TGTGCCAGCAGCCACGACTCTAGCGTTTCCTACGAG.

The table lists this clone with many counts. The sequence runs out 3 residues before the end of the CDR3; the remainder is reconstructed from the germline J gene. This chain joins TRBV6-2 or TRBV6-3 and TRBJ2-1; tentative D call: TRBD2 (5 bases). This CDR3 contains 15 residues. V was trimmed by 2 bases and J by 4 bases, leaving 12 bases between them. Germline V gene data show CDR1 as MNHEY and CDR2 as SVGEGT. The CDR3 sequence is CASSYLEAEYNEQFF. The sequenced CDR3 bases are TGTGCCAGCAGTTACCTGGAAGCGGAGTACAATGAG.

The sample holds many counts of this clone. The read is 3 residues too short to cover the CDR3 end, so that end is filled in from the germline J gene. The chain links TRBV23-1 to TRBJ2-7; 11 bases match TRBD1. TRBV23-1 has ORF status, its function being uncertain. This CDR3 spans 17 amino acids. J lost 3 bases, V lost 3 bases, and 10 bases had no gene match. The CDR3 loop is CASSQTIPDRGLYEQYF. CDR3 bases read: TGCGCCAGCAGTCAGACCATCCCGGACAGGGGGCTCTACGAG.

This clone was seen at least ten times. The CDR3 is cut off 3 residues early in the read; its end comes from the germline J gene. The J gene is TRBJ2-5, the V gene TRBV20-1; TRBD2 agrees at 7 bases. Trimming took 5 bases from V and 1 from J; bases not matched to a gene: 7. The CDR3 spans 14 residues. Germline values: CDR1 DFQATT, CDR2 SNEGSKA (reference sequence). CDR3: CSAGRAGTQETQYF. The sequenced CDR3 bases are TGCAGTGCTGGGAGGGCGGGAACCCAAGAGACC.

This clone was counted between two and nine times. The CDR3 spells CASSSRLAGDEQFF. The CDR3 bases that were read are TGTGCCAGCAGCTCCCGACTAGCGGGCGATGAG. The chain combines TRBV7-6 with TRBJ2-1; 10 bases fit TRBD2. The read terminates 3 residues ahead of where the CDR3 ends, so the germline J gene completes it. V shed 4 bases, J shed 8 bases, and the junction held 5 bases outside the gene matches. The CDR3 spans 14 residues. CDR1 SGHVS and CDR2 FNYEAQ come from the germline V gene.

Ten or more counts support this clone. The sequenced fragment ends 3 residues before the CDR3 boundary, so the rest is inferred from the germline J gene. This rearrangement joins TRBV4-1 to TRBJ2-1, with 12 bases that match TRBD2. Germline lookup yields CDR1 MGHRA and CDR2 YSYEKL. This CDR3 comprises 18 residues. V was pared by 1 base and J by 8 bases, with 12 bases of the junction left unmatched. CDR3 sequence: CASSQVQSSGRGRDEQFF. The sequenced part of the CDR3 DNA is TGCGCCAGCAGCCAAGTCCAGTCTAGCGGGAGGGGAAGGGATGAG.

This clone was found many times. The sequenced fragment ends 3 residues before the CDR3 boundary, so the rest is inferred from the germline J gene. The V call is TRBV27, the J call TRBJ2-7; 7 bases align to TRBD2. CDR1 is MNHEY and CDR2 is SMNVEV in the germline V gene (reference sequence). This CDR3 region has 14 residues. J was trimmed by 2 bases and V by 3 bases; bases with no gene match: 4. Partial CDR3 DNA: TGTGCCAGCAGTTTCAGGGAGGGCGCCTACGAG. It is translated as CASSFREGAYE. The entire CDR3 reads CASSFREGAYEQYF.

At least ten counts were recorded for this clone. Sequencing ends 3 residues short of the CDR3 end; the germline J gene provides the rest. The chain joins TRBV30 to TRBJ2-3; 9 bases fit TRBD1. CDR1 and CDR2 (germline): GTSNPN, SVGIG (reference sequence). The CDR3 extends over 14 amino acids. The V segment lost 8 bases and the J segment 3 bases; nucleotides outside the gene matches: 9. The CDR3: CAHNRGLSTDTQYF. Partial CDR3 DNA: TGTGCCCACAACAGGGGGCTGAGTACAGATACG.